The next 11 T cell receptor beta chains were all read from a single sample in a study of blood T cell repertoires in COVID-19. The protocol was immunoSEQ multiplex PCR, while the TCRdb copy is restricted to in-frame clones and leaves out a portion. This table has some 200,000 clones, 80% to 90% appearing once. Sample: PBMCs or T cells enriched from blood (not recorded which). The receptor set was obtained from a woman aged 18 to 35 who had recovered from COVID-19.

This clone was observed a single time. V and J are TRBV10-2 and TRBJ1-6, with 8 bases that match TRBD1. V lost 7 bases, J lost 10 bases, and 9 bases stayed unmatched. The V gene's germline CDR1 is WSHSY and CDR2 SAAADI. The CDR3 spans 14 residues. CDR3 in DNA: TGCGCCAGCACCTCAGACAGGGGAGGGTCACCCCTCCACTTT. Translating it yields CASTSDRGGSPLHF.

The gene calls are TRBV2 and TRBJ2-5; TRBD1 aligns across 11 bases. The V and J ends lost 6 bases and 1 base, in that order; junction bases with no gene match: 4. In germline, CDR1 is SNHLY, CDR2 FYNNEI. The CDR3 consists of 15 residues. This CDR3 reads CASRRGQGGQETQYF. CDR3 sequence (DNA): TGTGCCAGCAGAAGGGGACAGGGGGGCCAAGAGACCCAGTACTTC.

This clone was counted a single time. The rearrangement links TRBV10-3 to TRBJ1-1, with D tentatively TRBD1 (5 bases). Germline V gene sequence: CDR1 ENHRY, CDR2 SYGVKD. Trimming took off 1 base at V and 3 bases at J, with 21 bases between the two ends. There are 18 residues in the CDR3. CDR3 loop: CAISELIGQGQQDTEAFF. The CDR3 coding sequence is TGTGCCATCAGTGAGTTAATAGGACAAGGCCAACAGGACACTGAAGCTTTCTTT.

The J gene is TRBJ2-3, the V gene TRBV30, with 10 bases lining up with TRBD1. This CDR3 contains 13 residues. Per the germline V gene, CDR1 is GTSNPN and CDR2 is SVGIG (reference sequence). The junction had 0 bases not matched to a gene; V was cut back by 5 bases and J by 1 base. The CDR3 bases are TGTGCCTGGGGGACAGGGGGCACAGATACGCAGTATTTT. Its translation: CAWGTGGTDTQYF. The full variable domain, in which reference TRBV30 and TRBJ2-3 provide the parts outside the CDR3, is SQTIHQWPATLVQPVGSPLSLECTVEGTSNPNLYWYRQAAGRGLQLLFYSVGIGQISSEVPQNLSASRPQDRQFILSSKKLLLSDSGFYLCAWGTGGTDTQYFGPGTRLTVL.

The DNA for the CDR3 is TGCGCCAGCAGCTTGGGCGGGGGGGTCACAGATACGCAGTATTTT. This encodes CASSLGGGVTDTQYF. This chain links TRBV5-1 with TRBJ2-3, with 9 positions matching TRBD2. After removal of 0 bases from V and 2 bases from J, the junction contained 1 base not matched to a gene. The CDR3 spans 15 residues. Germline values: CDR1 SGHRS, CDR2 YFSETQ.

This clone has at least ten counts. The chain uses TRBV6-5 and TRBJ1-1; 8 nucleotides align to TRBD1. The CDR3 has 13 residues. CDR1 and CDR2 from the germline V gene are MNHEY and SVGAGI. The V and J ends lost 6 bases and 6 bases, in that order; junction bases with no gene match: 6. The CDR3 region has the DNA TGTGCCAGCAGGACAGGGGAGATGGCTGAAGCTTTCTTT. This translates into CASRTGEMAEAFF.

The V and J genes are TRBV7-9 and TRBJ2-5; 12 positions agree with TRBD2. V shed 5 bases, J shed 3 bases, and the junction held 4 bases outside the gene matches. CDR3 length equals 15 residues. Per germline, CDR1 SEHNR and CDR2 FQNEAQ (reference sequence). The CDR3: CASSMRLAGEETQYF. The CDR3 region has the DNA TGTGCCAGCAGCATGAGACTAGCGGGGGAAGAGACCCAGTACTTC.

The rearrangement links TRBV10-2 to TRBJ1-3; D unclear. The V end lost 3 bases, the J end lost 2 bases, and 8 bases lay between the germline ends. This CDR3 is 14 amino acids long. Germline V gene lookup returns CDR1 WSHSY and CDR2 SAAADI. The CDR3 DNA reads TGCGCCAGCAGTGAAGCCGGGACTGGAAACACCATATATTTT. Protein sequence: CASSEAGTGNTIYF.

This chain links TRBV7-6 with TRBJ1-2, with 9 bases that match TRBD1. CDR3 length: 15 amino acids. The germline V gene has CDR1 SGHVS and CDR2 FNYEAQ. V trimming: 5 bases; J trimming: 5 bases; junction bases outside the gene matches: 9. CDR3 DNA: TGTGCCAGCAGCCAGCTCTTGGGGACAGGGTATGGCTACACCTTC. Its translation is CASSQLLGTGYGYTF.

The chain links TRBV12-3 or TRBV12-4 to TRBJ1-2; 7 nucleotides agree with TRBD1. V shed 7 bases and J 6 bases; nucleotides not matched to a gene: 5. This CDR3 comprises 12 residues. For the CDR3, the DNA is TGTGCCAGCAATCAGGGGGGAAATGGCTACACCTTC. As protein: CASNQGGNGYTF.

The chain has TRBV6-5 and TRBJ1-5; D is perhaps TRBD1 (5 bases). Germline V gene data show CDR1 as MNHEY and CDR2 as SVGAGI. CDR3 length: 15 residues. V lost 5 bases and J 0 bases, leaving 11 bases between the germline ends. The CDR3 is CASSRRGYSNQPQHF. The CDR3 DNA follows: TGTGCCAGCAGTCGGCGGGGGTATAGCAATCAGCCCCAGCATTTT.